Presented here are 27 T cell receptor beta chains from one specimen sequenced in a study of T cell changes during pregnancy in multiple sclerosis. Data came from immunoSEQ multiplex PCR; TCRdb stores just in-frame clones and leaves some out. The table records 100,000 or so clones, 94% of them present only once. Source: peripheral blood, taken after pregnancy. The receptors were sampled from a female donor in good health, enrolled as a control in a pregnancy study.

This clone appeared a single time. This chain connects TRBV28 to TRBJ2-3; perhaps TRBD1 as D (5 bases). The V end was cut by 2 bases, the J end by 2 bases, with 14 bases between. The CDR3 has 16 residues. The germline V gene encodes CDR1 MDHEN and CDR2 SYDVKM. CDR3 region: CASSLDVQGYTDTQYF. The CDR3 DNA is TGTGCCAGCAGTTTAGACGTGCAGGGTTACACAGATACGCAGTATTTT.

The chain couples TRBV7-8 to TRBJ2-3; 7 nucleotides agree with TRBD2. After removal of 1 base from V and 6 bases from J, the junction contained 13 bases not matched to a gene. Per germline, CDR1 SGHVS and CDR2 FQNEAQ. There are 17 residues in the CDR3. CDR3 sequence: CASSLVDLRRGGDTQYF. CDR3 in DNA: TGTGCCAGCAGCTTAGTTGACCTACGGCGGGGAGGGGATACGCAGTATTTT.

This chain links TRBV10-3 with TRBJ2-1, with 12 bases aligning to TRBD2. The V gene end was trimmed by 0 bases and the J gene end by 6 bases; junction bases not matched to a gene: 0. Germline V gene data show CDR1 as ENHRY and CDR2 as SYGVKD. The CDR3 loop spans 15 amino acids. CDR3 residues: CAISESTSGSNEQFF. CDR3 nucleotide sequence: TGTGCCATCAGTGAGTCGACTAGCGGGAGCAATGAGCAGTTCTTC.

The table lists this clone with a count of one. V usage is TRBV19 and J usage is TRBJ2-1; the D gene is possibly TRBD2 (6 bases). Looked up from germline, CDR1 is LNHDA and CDR2 is SQIVND (reference sequence). The CDR3 runs to 13 residues. Trimming left V 7 bases short and J 4 bases short, with 11 bases between. The CDR3 DNA reads TGTGCCAGTAACACTAGCCCGTACAATGAGCAGTTCTTC. This codes for CASNTSPYNEQFF.

In its sample, this clone was seen a few times. V and J are TRBV6-5 and TRBJ2-1, with 7 bases identical to TRBD2. Germline assignment: CDR1 MNHEY and CDR2 SVGAGI. V shed 7 bases, J shed 3 bases, and the junction held 9 bases outside the gene matches. This CDR3 has 15 residues. CDR3 sequence (DNA): TGTGCCAGCACCCCTTCTGGCGGGAGCTACAATGAGCAGTTCTTC. This gives the protein CASTPSGGSYNEQFF.

V and J are TRBV9 and TRBJ2-2, with D unclear. The CDR3 is made up of 13 amino acids. Between the trimmed V and J ends, which lost 3 bases and 3 bases, there was a span of 6 bases. Germline CDR1 SGDLS, CDR2 YYNGEE. This CDR3 is CASSATDTGELFF. The CDR3 DNA sequence: TGTGCCAGCAGCGCCACAGACACCGGGGAGCTGTTTTTT. Filled out from reference TRBV9 and TRBJ2-2, the complete variable domain reads DSGVTQTPKHLITATGQRVTLRCSPRSGDLSVYWYQQSLDQGLQFLIQYYNGEERAKGNILERFSAQQFPDLHSELNLSSLELGDSALYFCASSATDTGELFFGEGSRLTVL.

The rearrangement uses TRBV27 and TRBJ1-5; perhaps TRBD1 as D (5 bases). This CDR3 spans 14 amino acids. The germline V gene encodes CDR1 MNHEY and CDR2 SMNVEV (reference sequence). V was shortened by 6 bases and J by 6 bases, with 15 bases between the two germline ends. CDR3 sequence: CASSPSAGRQPQHF. CDR3 sequence (DNA): TGTGCCAGCAGCCCCTCGGCAGGGCGTCAGCCCCAGCATTTT.

The gene calls are TRBV11-2 and TRBJ2-7, with TRBD2 identical over 7 bases. This CDR3 is 15 amino acids long. Trimming at V came to 4 bases and at J to 7 bases, leaving 13 bases not matched to a gene. Germline values: CDR1 SGHAT, CDR2 FQNNGV. The CDR3: CASSSPTRDYREQYF. The CDR3, as DNA: TGTGCCAGCAGCTCCCCTACCCGGGACTACCGTGAGCAGTACTTC.

This chain connects TRBV5-1 to TRBJ2-7; D is unclear. From germline, CDR1 is SGHRS and CDR2 YFSETQ. The CDR3 consists of 14 residues. Trimming pared 4 bases from V and 3 bases from J, leaving 14 bases between. The CDR3 DNA sequence: TGCGCCAGCAGCCCGCGGATCCGAGACTACGAGCAGTACTTC. Residues: CASSPRIRDYEQYF. The variable domain in full, completed from reference TRBV5-1 and TRBJ2-7, reads KAGVTQTPRYLIKTRGQQVTLSCSPISGHRSVSWYQQTPGQGLQFLFEYFSETQRNKGNFPGRFSGRQFSNSRSEMNVSTLELGDSALYLCASSPRIRDYEQYFGPGTRLTVT.

In regard to this clone: In the same sample, other DNA sequences code for this CDR3. The chain combines TRBV5-1 with TRBJ2-7, with TRBD1 identical over 9 bases. The germline CDR1 and CDR2 sequences are SGHRS and YFSETQ. The CDR3 is 14 residues long. Trimming removed 3 bases from V and 0 bases from J; junction bases left unmatched: 1. CDR3 region: CASSSGQGSYEQYF. For the CDR3, the DNA is TGCGCCAGCAGCTCGGGACAGGGCTCCTACGAGCAGTACTTC.

The V call is TRBV5-4, the J call TRBJ1-1; D may be TRBD1 (6 bases). The V and J ends lost 2 bases and 2 bases respectively, with 10 bases between them. The CDR3 sequence is 14 residues long. Germline V lookup: CDR1 SGHNT, CDR2 YYREEE (reference sequence). This chain's CDR3 is CASSFGTYNTEAFF. The CDR3 DNA reads TGTGCCAGCAGCTTCGGGACATATAACACTGAAGCTTTCTTT.

This chain connects TRBV2 to TRBJ2-1; 13 positions match TRBD2. V lost 3 bases, J lost 10 bases, and 9 bases stayed unmatched. CDR1 is SNHLY, CDR2 FYNNEI, per germline. The CDR3 consists of 16 residues. This chain's CDR3 is CASSDQLAGGPREQFF. In DNA form, the CDR3 reads TGTGCCAGCAGTGACCAACTAGCGGGAGGGCCAAGGGAGCAGTTCTTC.

The rearrangement joins TRBV29-1 to TRBJ2-7, with TRBD2 identical over 10 bases. Losses at the gene ends were 5 bases for V and 5 bases for J; bases not matched to a gene: 15. The CDR3 length is 16 residues. Germline CDR1 and CDR2: SQVTM and ANQGSEA. The CDR3 here is CSVRVAGGLAPDEQYF. The CDR3 bases are TGCAGCGTTAGGGTAGCGGGAGGCCTCGCCCCGGACGAGCAGTACTTC.

This chain links TRBV28 with TRBJ2-1; a weak D match, TRBD2 (6 bases). V was trimmed by 4 bases and J by 9 bases, leaving 25 bases between them. The CDR3 is 17 residues long. Germline V gene lookup returns CDR1 MDHEN and CDR2 SYDVKM. The CDR3 DNA sequence: TGTGCCAGCAGTTCCCCGGGACGGGGGTCCCTCTCTAGTGAGCAGTTCTTC. Its protein is CASSSPGRGSLSSEQFF. The variable domain in full, with the rest retrieved from reference TRBV28 and TRBJ2-1, is DVKVTQSSRYLVKRTGEKVFLECVQDMDHENMFWYRQDPGLGLRLIYFSYDVKMKEKGDIPEGYSVSREKKERFSLILESASTNQTSMYLCASSSPGRGSLSSEQFFGPGTRLTVL.

J is TRBJ2-1 and V is TRBV9, with 13 bases that match TRBD2. This CDR3 has 15 residues. After removal of 4 bases from V and 9 bases from J, the junction contained 7 bases not matched to a gene. Germline loops: CDR1 SGDLS, CDR2 YYNGEE. As DNA, the CDR3 is TGTGCCAGCAGCCCCGGGACTAGCGGGATAAGTGAGCAGTTCTTC. Residues: CASSPGTSGISEQFF.

This chain joins TRBV2 and TRBJ1-4, with 7 bases fitting TRBD1. Germline CDR1 reads SNHLY; CDR2 reads FYNNEI. The CDR3 is 15 amino acids. V dropped 4 bases and J dropped 4; count of bases not matched to a gene: 6. The CDR3 nucleotides read TGTGCCAGCAGTGCGACAAGACAGGGTAATGAAAAACTGTTTTTT. Residues: CASSATRQGNEKLFF.

The chain combines TRBV5-1 with TRBJ2-3; D ambiguous. Germline V CDR1 and CDR2: SGHRS, YFSETQ. V lost 0 bases to trimming and J lost 4 bases, with 6 bases between them. The CDR3 contains 13 residues. CDR3 sequence: CASSLGVADTQYF. The CDR3 region has the DNA TGCGCCAGCAGCTTGGGAGTCGCAGATACGCAGTATTTT. Full variable domain (rest looked up from reference TRBV5-1 and TRBJ2-3): KAGVTQTPRYLIKTRGQQVTLSCSPISGHRSVSWYQQTPGQGLQFLFEYFSETQRNKGNFPGRFSGRQFSNSRSEMNVSTLELGDSALYLCASSLGVADTQYFGPGTRLTVL.

CDR3 sequence (DNA): TGTGCCAGCAGTGAATGGTCCCTAGCGGGCCCATCCAATGAGCAGTTCTTC. Protein product: CASSEWSLAGPSNEQFF. This chain connects TRBV25-1 to TRBJ2-1; 8 nucleotides match TRBD2. The CDR3 length is 17 residues. Trimming at V came to 1 base and at J to 6 bases, leaving 11 bases not matched to a gene. Germline CDR1 is MGHDK and CDR2 is SYGVNS.

The chain is built from TRBV5-1 and TRBJ2-1; 7 bases are shared with TRBD1. Germline CDR1 and CDR2: SGHRS and YFSETQ. Losses at the gene ends were 0 bases for V and 10 bases for J; bases not matched to a gene: 10. This CDR3 contains 15 residues. CDR3 sequence reads: CASSLASKTGDEQFF. CDR3 sequence (DNA): TGCGCCAGCAGCTTGGCAAGTAAAACAGGGGACGAGCAGTTCTTC.

This clone was seen just once. CDR3 residues: CASSLSYLSYNEQFF. CDR3 sequence (DNA): TGTGCCAGCAGCTTAAGCTACCTCTCCTACAATGAGCAGTTCTTC. V is TRBV11-3 and J is TRBJ2-1, with D unresolved. The V end lost 2 bases, the J end lost 0 bases, and 8 bases lay between the germline ends. Germline CDR1 and CDR2: SGHNT and YENEEA. The CDR3 extends over 15 amino acids.

The V call is TRBV9, the J call TRBJ2-7; possible D gene TRBD1, 6 bases. The V end lost 3 bases, the J end lost 7 bases, and 17 bases lay between the germline ends. The CDR3 totals 14 residues. The germline V gene has CDR1 SGDLS and CDR2 YYNGEE. The CDR3: CASSAVPGTREQYF. The CDR3 DNA is TGTGCCAGCAGCGCAGTTCCCGGGACAAGGGAGCAGTACTTC.

The chain is built from TRBV27 and TRBJ2-1, with TRBD2 matching 9 bases. CDR1 MNHEY and CDR2 SMNVEV come from the germline V gene (reference sequence). V gave up 3 bases and J gave up 6 bases; unmatched junction bases: 6. CDR3 size: 15 residues. The CDR3 is CASSFDSGSPNEQFF. The DNA of the CDR3 is TGTGCCAGCAGTTTCGATAGCGGGAGTCCCAATGAGCAGTTCTTC.

The chain recombines TRBV7-7 with TRBJ1-1; 8 bases agree with TRBD1. With 2 bases clipped from V and 7 bases from J, the junction kept 9 bases outside the gene matches. Germline V gene data show CDR1 as SSHAT and CDR2 as FNYEAQ (reference sequence). The CDR3 is 15 residues long. The CDR3 region is CASSLYPRGQGEAFF. The CDR3 DNA reads TGTGCCAGCAGCTTATATCCCAGGGGGCAGGGTGAAGCTTTCTTT.

The chain joins TRBV5-6 to TRBJ1-1, with D tentatively TRBD1 (5 bases). The germline gives CDR1 SGHDT, CDR2 YYEEEE. V was shortened by 0 bases and J by 0 bases, with 9 bases between the two germline ends. CDR3 length: 15 residues. The CDR3 region is CASSLVGGMNTEAFF. The DNA for the CDR3 is TGTGCCAGCAGCTTGGTCGGGGGAATGAACACTGAAGCTTTCTTT.

The rearrangement links TRBV19 to TRBJ1-2; possibly TRBD1 for D (5 bases). This CDR3 has 12 residues. Trimming removed 7 bases at V and 5 bases at J, with 11 bases between. Germline V gives CDR1 LNHDA, CDR2 SQIVND (reference sequence). This CDR3 reads CASTGGRYGYTF. In DNA, the CDR3 is TGTGCCAGTACGGGGGGAAGGTATGGCTACACCTTC.

J is TRBJ2-3 and V is TRBV19, with 8 bases that match TRBD1. The CDR3 spans 14 residues. Germline lookup yields CDR1 LNHDA and CDR2 SQIVND (reference sequence). V dropped 5 bases and J dropped 2; count of bases not matched to a gene: 3. The CDR3 nucleotides are TGTGCCAGTAGTCCGACAGGGGCCACAGATACGCAGTATTTT. Its translation is CASSPTGATDTQYF.

The J gene is TRBJ2-7, the V gene TRBV5-1; TRBD2 is a possible D gene (6 bases). The V gene lost 0 bases and the J gene lost 7 bases, with 11 bases spanning the gap. Germline V gives CDR1 SGHRS, CDR2 YFSETQ. The length of the CDR3 is 13 residues. The CDR3: CASSLGRDWEQYF. CDR3 DNA: TGCGCCAGCAGCTTGGGGCGGGACTGGGAGCAGTACTTC.